What follows is one T cell receptor (beta chain) and its context. Its target is not known. In germline, CDR1 is SNHLY, CDR2 FYNNEI. The CDR3 contains 13 residues. V lost 4 bases, J lost 2 bases, and 9 bases lay in between. The data derive from a study of T cell responses to AZD1222 COVID-19 vaccine. The table came from immunoSEQ multiplex PCR; TCRdb's copy has only in-frame clones and leaves some out. Among roughly 250,000 clones listed, 85% to 95% were seen once. General observations from the study: Spike regions recognized by vaccine-associated CD4 TCRs spanned the protein, led by 160-218 and 743-854. The donors showed a predominance of white British ancestry and of females, with possible underestimation of clonal diversity.

The receptor was isolated from an adult in good health. Specimen: peripheral blood, collected on day 0 of AZD1222 vaccination. The gene calls are TRBV2 and TRBJ2-7; D is unresolved. The CDR3 spells CASSVGRPYEQYF. DNA for the CDR3: TGTGCCAGCAGTGTCGGCCGGCCCTACGAGCAGTACTTC.